Following are 24 T cell receptor beta chains from one sample sequenced in a study of blood T cell repertoires in COVID-19. Sequenced by immunoSEQ multiplex PCR; TCRdb stores in-frame clones only, minus some. The table shows over 150,000 clones, with approximately 88% occurring only once. The sample consisted of peripheral blood. The source of these receptors is a woman aged 80 or older with active or convalescent COVID-19.

V is TRBV27 and J is TRBJ2-3; the D is unclear. The CDR3 is 14 amino acids. Trimming cost V 2 bases and J 0 bases, with 6 bases left between them. CDR1 and CDR2 (germline): MNHEY, SMNVEV (reference sequence). CDR3 amino acids: CASSLQLSTDTQYF. In nucleotides, the CDR3 is TGTGCCAGCAGTTTACAACTTAGCACAGATACGCAGTATTTT.

The rearrangement joins TRBV5-1 to TRBJ2-5; tentative D call: TRBD1 (6 bases). Deletions cut 4 bases from V and 5 bases from J, with 18 bases between. The CDR3 covers 15 residues. The germline V gene encodes CDR1 SGHRS and CDR2 YFSETQ. In nucleotides, the CDR3 is TGCGCCAGCAGCCAAACCGGGACCCAGGGGGAGACCCAGTACTTC. As protein: CASSQTGTQGETQYF.

The chain uses TRBV5-1 and TRBJ2-4; 9 positions agree with TRBD2. This CDR3 has 15 amino acids. The ends lost 4 bases at V and 7 bases at J; junction bases unmatched: 9. The germline V gene has CDR1 SGHRS and CDR2 YFSETQ. This CDR3 is CASSTDSGGPNIQYF. For the CDR3, the DNA is TGCGCCAGCAGCACCGATAGCGGGGGCCCCAACATTCAGTACTTC.

The CDR3 sequence is CAWSVKQGVGKNEQFF. Written as DNA, the CDR3 is TGTGCCTGGAGTGTAAAACAGGGGGTGGGTAAGAATGAGCAGTTCTTC. The rearrangement links TRBV30 to TRBJ2-1; TRBD1 agrees at 8 bases. The CDR3 has 16 amino acids. Germline-derived CDR1 and CDR2 are GTSNPN and SVGIG (reference sequence). The ends lost 0 bases at V and 7 bases at J; junction bases unmatched: 11. The variable domain in full, completed from reference TRBV30 and TRBJ2-1, reads SQTIHQWPATLVQPVGSPLSLECTVEGTSNPNLYWYRQAAGRGLQLLFYSVGIGQISSEVPQNLSASRPQDRQFILSSKKLLLSDSGFYLCAWSVKQGVGKNEQFFGPGTRLTVL.

The V and J genes are TRBV6-2 or TRBV6-3 and TRBJ2-5; unclear D gene. The CDR3 runs 13 residues. Between the trimmed V and J ends, which lost 3 bases and 1 base, there was a span of 6 bases. Germline CDR1 is MNHEY and CDR2 is SVGEGT. CDR3 nucleotides: TGTGCCAGCAGTTATCTCCTCCAAGAGACCCAGTACTTC. This codes for CASSYLLQETQYF.

This chain links TRBV18 with TRBJ2-3, with D perhaps matching TRBD2 (5 bases). The V end lost 3 bases, the J end lost 6 bases, and 10 bases lay between the germline ends. Germline CDR1 and CDR2: KGHSH and LQKENI. The CDR3 spans 13 residues. CDR3 sequence: CASSPGVGDTQYF. CDR3 sequence (DNA): TGTGCCAGCTCACCCGGGGTTGGGGATACGCAGTATTTT.

The chain employs TRBV6-5 and TRBJ1-2, with D possibly TRBD1 on 5 matching bases. The V end was cut by 6 bases, the J end by 4 bases, with 12 bases between. This CDR3 region has 13 residues. Germline CDR1 and CDR2: MNHEY and SVGAGI. The CDR3: CASRQGVSYGYTF. The CDR3 bases are TGTGCCAGCAGGCAAGGGGTTAGCTATGGCTACACCTTC.

The chain recombines TRBV27 with TRBJ1-2; perhaps TRBD1 as D (6 bases). This CDR3 is 15 amino acids long. V was clipped by 6 bases and J by 7 bases, with 21 bases between them. Per germline, CDR1 MNHEY and CDR2 SMNVEV (reference sequence). The CDR3 reads CASSLGGGGLSGYTF. The DNA for the CDR3 is TGTGCCAGCAGCCTAGGTGGGGGGGGCCTGAGTGGCTACACCTTC.

The chain uses TRBV7-8 and TRBJ1-1; possibly TRBD1 for D (5 bases). Germline-derived CDR1 and CDR2 are SGHVS and FQNEAQ. The CDR3 consists of 14 residues. The V end was cut by 5 bases, the J end by 8 bases, with 18 bases between. The CDR3 here is CASSPESQGWEAFF. The CDR3 bases are TGTGCCAGCAGCCCAGAGAGCCAGGGCTGGGAAGCTTTCTTT.

This rearrangement joins TRBV24-1 to TRBJ2-3, with TRBD2 identical over 8 bases. Germline V gene sequence: CDR1 KGHDR, CDR2 SFDVKD. The CDR3 is 15 residues long. Germline trimming cut 5 bases from V and 3 bases from J; bases unmatched to any gene: 6. CDR3 in amino acids: CATSAPSGSTDTQYF. DNA of the CDR3: TGTGCCACCAGTGCCCCTAGCGGGTCAACAGATACGCAGTATTTT.

J is TRBJ2-6 and V is TRBV7-6, with D possibly being TRBD2 (6 bases). The CDR3 contains 17 residues. Germline V lookup: CDR1 SGHVS, CDR2 FNYEAQ. V was cut by 5 bases and J by 3 bases, with 17 bases left in between. CDR3 sequence (DNA): TGTGCCAGCAGCCTCAGTGGGAGGCAAGGTGGGGCCAACGTCCTGACTTTC. Its protein is CASSLSGRQGGANVLTF.

This clone was counted a few times. V and J are TRBV10-1 and TRBJ1-1; tentatively, D is TRBD1 (5 bases). Trimming cost V 6 bases and J 1 base, with 12 bases left between them. The CDR3 totals 14 residues. Germline V gives CDR1 WNHNN, CDR2 SYGVQD (reference sequence). The CDR3 bases are TGCGCCAGCAGCCATAACAGGAAGAACACTGAAGCTTTCTTT. This codes for CASSHNRKNTEAFF.

The genes are TRBV11-2 and TRBJ1-6; TRBD1 is a possible D gene (5 bases). Germline-derived CDR1 and CDR2 are SGHAT and FQNNGV. This CDR3 is 11 amino acids long. The germline V and J ends were trimmed by 1 base and 14 bases, with 6 bases remaining between them. CDR3 nucleotides: TGTGCCAGCAGCTTAGGGGGCACCCTCCACTTT. Translation gives CASSLGGTLHF.

Concerning this clone: Other DNA variants within this sample encode the same CDR3. The rearrangement joins TRBV5-1 to TRBJ2-1, with TRBD2 matching 9 bases. Looked up from germline, CDR1 is SGHRS and CDR2 is YFSETQ. The CDR3 consists of 15 residues. V was pared by 2 bases and J by 2 bases, with 2 bases of the junction left unmatched. CDR3 DNA: TGCGCCAGCAGCTTAGCGGGGGGTACCTACAATGAGCAGTTCTTC. This encodes CASSLAGGTYNEQFF.

The rearrangement joins TRBV18 to TRBJ1-4, with 7 bases aligning to TRBD1. Germline V gives CDR1 KGHSH, CDR2 LQKENI. The CDR3 loop spans 15 amino acids. V dropped 3 bases and J dropped 5; count of bases not matched to a gene: 6. The CDR3 bases are TGTGCCAGCTCACCGCTGGGACAGCTAAATGAAAAACTGTTTTTT. Encoded protein: CASSPLGQLNEKLFF.

V usage is TRBV4-1 and J usage is TRBJ2-3; 7 nucleotides align to TRBD2. J gave up 11 bases and V 1 base, and 12 bases lay outside the gene matches. The CDR3 sequence is 15 residues long. Germline lookup yields CDR1 MGHRA and CDR2 YSYEKL. The CDR3, as DNA: TGCGCCAGCAGCCAAGTTCGCACGGCGGGGGAGAGGCAGTATTTT. Translation: CASSQVRTAGERQYF.

This chain links TRBV3-1 (or the pseudogene TRBV3-2) with TRBJ1-2; unclear D gene. The V end lost 0 bases, the J end lost 2 bases, and 10 bases lay between the germline ends. The CDR3 loop spans 15 amino acids. Germline V gives CDR1 LGHDT, CDR2 YNNKEL (reference sequence). The CDR3 loop is CASSQEVAGNYGYTF. In DNA, the CDR3 is TGTGCCAGCAGCCAAGAGGTGGCAGGAAACTATGGCTACACCTTC.

This clone was counted between two and nine times. The genes are TRBV7-2 and TRBJ1-2, with TRBD1 as a possible D gene (5 bases). Between the trimmed V and J ends, which lost 5 bases and 4 bases, there was a span of 8 bases. This CDR3 is 12 amino acids long. Per the germline V gene, CDR1 is SGHTA and CDR2 is FQGNSA. CDR3 sequence reads: CASSPGLYGYTF. In nucleotides, the CDR3 is TGTGCCAGCAGCCCAGGGCTCTATGGCTACACCTTC.

The chain combines TRBV5-1 with TRBJ2-1, with D perhaps matching TRBD2 (6 bases). The CDR3 loop spans 15 amino acids. The germline gives CDR1 SGHRS, CDR2 YFSETQ. Trimming took 3 bases from V and 7 from J, leaving 17 bases between them. CDR3 amino acids: CASSYGGVVGNEQFF. In nucleotides, the CDR3 is TGCGCCAGCAGCTACGGCGGGGTTGTTGGGAATGAGCAGTTCTTC.

The chain carries TRBV2 and TRBJ1-4, with TRBD1 matching 7 bases. Looked up from germline, CDR1 is SNHLY and CDR2 is FYNNEI. There are 15 residues in the CDR3. The V segment lost 4 bases and the J segment 4 bases; nucleotides outside the gene matches: 6. CDR3 sequence: CASSGGGTVNEKLFF. The CDR3 DNA sequence: TGTGCCAGCAGTGGAGGGGGCACCGTTAATGAAAAACTGTTTTTT.

This chain links TRBV27 with TRBJ2-3; 9 bases are shared with TRBD2. Unmatched junction bases numbered 2, after V lost 0 bases and J lost 1 base. CDR3 size: 16 residues. CDR1 MNHEY and CDR2 SMNVEV come from the germline V gene (reference sequence). CDR3 amino acids: CASSLSGGGGTDTQYF. The CDR3 nucleotides read TGTGCCAGCAGTTTATCGGGCGGGGGGGGCACAGATACGCAGTATTTT.

As regards this clone: Other DNA sequences in this specimen translate into the identical CDR3. This chain links TRBV30 with TRBJ1-6; a weak D match, TRBD1 (5 bases). The CDR3 loop spans 15 amino acids. V lost 0 bases and J 6 bases, leaving 12 bases between the germline ends. Germline CDR1 reads GTSNPN; CDR2 reads SVGIG (reference sequence). CDR3 nucleotides: TGTGCCTGGAGTGTAGGTCAGGGCTCTAATTCACCCCTCCACTTT. This gives the protein CAWSVGQGSNSPLHF.

The chain couples TRBV7-3 to TRBJ2-7, with 11 bases identical to TRBD1. CDR1 SGHTA and CDR2 FQGTGA come from the germline V gene. The ends lost 5 bases at V and 3 bases at J; junction bases unmatched: 6. The length of the CDR3 is 15 residues. CDR3 sequence: CASSPDRGPHYEQYF. As DNA, the CDR3 is TGTGCCAGCAGCCCGGACAGGGGGCCCCACTACGAGCAGTACTTC.

The CDR3 bases are TGTGCCATCAGTGGAAGGGGTTCCCCTAACTATGGCTACACCTTC. Protein: CAISGRGSPNYGYTF. The gene calls are TRBV10-3 and TRBJ1-2; D perhaps matches TRBD1 (5 bases). Germline V lookup: CDR1 ENHRY, CDR2 SYGVKD. The CDR3 extends over 15 amino acids. V was clipped by 4 bases and J by 0 bases, with 12 bases between them.